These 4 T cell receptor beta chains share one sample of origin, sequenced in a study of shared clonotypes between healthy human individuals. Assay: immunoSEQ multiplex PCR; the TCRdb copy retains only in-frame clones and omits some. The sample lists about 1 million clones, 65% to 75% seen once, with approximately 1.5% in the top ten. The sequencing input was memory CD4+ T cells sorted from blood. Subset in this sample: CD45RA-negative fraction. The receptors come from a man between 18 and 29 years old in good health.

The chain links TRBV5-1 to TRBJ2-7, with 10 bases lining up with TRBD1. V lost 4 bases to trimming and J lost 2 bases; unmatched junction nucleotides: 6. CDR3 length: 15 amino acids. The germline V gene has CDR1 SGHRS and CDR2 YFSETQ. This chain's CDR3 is CASSAGTGVPYEQYF. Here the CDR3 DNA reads TGCGCCAGCAGCGCCGGGACAGGGGTGCCCTACGAGCAGTACTTC.

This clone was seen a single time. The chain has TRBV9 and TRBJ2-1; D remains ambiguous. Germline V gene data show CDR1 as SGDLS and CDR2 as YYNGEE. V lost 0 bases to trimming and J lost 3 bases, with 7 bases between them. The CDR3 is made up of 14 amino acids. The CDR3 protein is CASSVATVYNEQFF. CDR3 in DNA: TGTGCCAGCAGCGTAGCAACAGTCTACAATGAGCAGTTCTTC.

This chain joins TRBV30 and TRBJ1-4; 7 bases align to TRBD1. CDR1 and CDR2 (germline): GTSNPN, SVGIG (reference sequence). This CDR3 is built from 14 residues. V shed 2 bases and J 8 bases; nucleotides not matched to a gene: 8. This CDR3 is CAWSLGQRMEKLFF. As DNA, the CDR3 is TGTGCCTGGAGTTTGGGACAGAGAATGGAAAAACTGTTTTTT.

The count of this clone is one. In DNA, the CDR3 is TGCGCCAGCCAAGAAACCGGGACAAAGAACGAGCAGTACTTC. This sequence encodes CASQETGTKNEQYF. This chain links TRBV5-1 with TRBJ2-7; weak D call: TRBD1 (6 bases). The CDR3 has 14 residues. The V gene lost 7 bases and the J gene lost 5 bases, with 19 bases spanning the gap. From germline, CDR1 is SGHRS and CDR2 YFSETQ.